The clone carrying this T cell receptor (beta chain) was observed a handful of times. Antigen specificity is unknown. The junction and the germline gene differ at one end; a read error may be behind it. This sample was taken from a study of T cell responses to AZD1222 COVID-19 vaccine. The CDR3 covers 16 residues. Looked up from germline, CDR1 is SSHAT and CDR2 is FNYEAQ (reference sequence). Some clones are missing from TCRdb's copy, which holds only in-frame ones; the method was immunoSEQ multiplex PCR. The sample contains roughly 170,000 clones, around 90% of which appear only once. The study's findings and limits: At baseline, seropositivity was found in only six AZD1222 recipients.

The chain combines TRBV7-7 with TRBJ2-2; 10 bases agree with TRBD1. The sequence was collected from an adult in good health. Material: peripheral blood, obtained on day 0 of AZD1222 vaccination. This CDR3 is CASSIRQGAYTGELFF. CDR3 coding DNA: TGTGCTAGCAGCATAAGACAGGGGGCTTACACCGGGGAGCTGTTTTTT.